This T cell receptor beta chain was retrieved from a study of T cells after yellow fever vaccination. This clonotype was seen many times. Antigen unknown. Study-level points and caveats: The booster response re-showed most primary clones: approximately 95% CD4, more than 70% CD8. Clonotypes shared by both compartments, CD4 and CD8, made up a small share.

The CDR3 has 12 amino acids. V lost 6 bases to trimming and J lost 5 bases, with 10 bases between them. A single record per CDR3 protein comes from TCRdb applying MiXCR to the 5' RACE reads. The data show about 240,000 distinct CDR3 sequences, with about 7% seen just once and approximately 0.87% held by the top ten. This clonotype was obtained from a man between 25 and 39 years old who received the YFV17D yellow fever vaccine. This rearrangement joins TRBV12-3 or TRBV12-4 to TRBJ1-1; a weak D match, TRBD1 (5 bases). The sequenced sample was CD4+ T cells sorted from PBMCs, obtained 15 days after the yellow fever booster vaccination. The CDR3 nucleotides are TGTGCCAGCAGCCGGGGGGTGACTGAAGCTTTCTTT. Translated, it gives CASSRGVTEAFF.